This T cell receptor beta chain was sequenced for a study of cytomegalovirus exposure and HLA in healthy donors. Study outcomes and limitations: Fewer N-insertions than the roughly 670-donor mean were reportedly shown by an Asian-associated ancestry cluster in a later analysis. Differences between HLA loci emerged in a later analysis of TCR association rates, with DRB1 most and HLA-C fewest.

The PCR employed 60 Vbeta primers together with 13 Jbeta primers. Original processing notes: Among the unique TCR beta chains that a later analysis counted, around 72 million in all, 9.5 million to 11 million were shared. Profiling relied on immunoSEQ multiplex PCR, and the TCRdb table lists in-frame clones only, not all of them. The DNA gave D and trimming, while V, J and clone size come from that table. The sample lists about 180,000 clones, nearly 80% occurring once. For this clone: Its antigen is still unknown.

V gave up 0 bases and J gave up 4 bases; unmatched junction bases: 3. The CDR3 is 15 amino acids. Germline CDR1 is SGDLS and CDR2 is YYNGEE. The V and J genes are TRBV9 and TRBJ2-2, with 7 bases aligning to TRBD2. The sequenced sample consisted of PBMCs. This clonotype was sampled from a man aged 40-55 years in good health and CMV-seropositive. The CDR3 DNA follows: TGTGCCAGCAGCGTAGCTCTAGCGGCCACCGGGGAGCTGTTTTTT. This sequence encodes CASSVALAATGELFF.